These T cell receptor beta chains were read from a single sample in a study of cytomegalovirus exposure and HLA in healthy donors. Measured with immunoSEQ multiplex PCR; TCRdb has only the in-frame clones, and not every one. The sample includes about 140,000 clones, under 80% of them seen just once. The sequencing sample was made of PBMCs. All receptors derive from a male donor in good health and CMV-seronegative. The CDR3 runs from the conserved cysteine through the conserved F or W. A D gene is named only where the DNA matches it firmly. Rows give clone size only sometimes, using once, few, many, or a class for an expanded clone.

TGTGCTAGTGGAGCACAGGGCGTATGGGCTGAAGCTTTCTTT	CASGAQGVWAEAFF	TRBV12-5	TRBJ1-1	.	.
TGTGCCAGCGCCGTGGACACCCTCTTTTCCACTGAAGCTTTCTTT	CASAVDTLFSTEAFF	TRBV18	TRBJ1-1	.	.
TGTGCCTGCCCGGACCTCCGGGGGGCCCATGAAAAACTGTTTTTT	CACPDLRGAHEKLFF	TRBV30	TRBJ1-4	.	once
TGTGCCAGCCTGAAGCCCTTTAGCTCCTACGAGCAGTACTTC	CASLKPFSSYEQYF	TRBV2	TRBJ2-7	.	.
TGTGCCAGCAGTCAGGGACAGGGGGCTGAAAAACTGTTTTTT	CASSQGQGAEKLFF	TRBV6-5	TRBJ1-4	TRBD1	.
TGTGCCAGTAAACCGGGACAGGGAATGAACACTGAAGCTTTCTTT	CASKPGQGMNTEAFF	TRBV19	TRBJ1-1	TRBD1	.
TGTGCCAGTAGTATCGGACTAGCCAGCTACGAGCAGTACTTC	CASSIGLASYEQYF	TRBV19	TRBJ2-7	TRBD2	once
TGTGCCAGTAGTGACCCCGCAGGGTCTAACTATGGCTACACCTTC	CASSDPAGSNYGYTF	TRBV19	TRBJ1-2	.	.
TGTGCCAGCAGCTTTGAACTAGCGGGAGACCAGTACTTC	CASSFELAGDQYF	TRBV5-4	TRBJ2-7	TRBD2	.
TGTGCCTGGAGTGTACAGGTAGCGGGGGGGTACGAGCAGTACTTC	CAWSVQVAGGYEQYF	TRBV30	TRBJ2-7	TRBD2	.
TGCAGCGTTCGAGGGTCCGGGACAGATTATGGCTACACCTTC	CSVRGSGTDYGYTF	TRBV29-1	TRBJ1-2	TRBD1	.
TGCGCCAGCAGCCGGGTTTTCGATCAGCCCCAGCATTTT	CASSRVFDQPQHF	TRBV5-1	TRBJ1-5	.	few
TGTGCTAGTGGTCTCTGGACTAGCGGGAGTGAGGGCACCGGGGAGCTGTTTTTT	CASGLWTSGSEGTGELFF	TRBV12-5	TRBJ2-2	TRBD2	.
TGTGCCAGCAGCTTAGGTCCAGGTTCACCCCTCCACTTT	CASSLGPGSPLHF	TRBV7-8	TRBJ1-6	.	.
TGTGCCAGCAGTGAAGGAGCAGGGGACAGGCAGCCCCAGCATTTT	CASSEGAGDRQPQHF	TRBV6-1	TRBJ1-5	TRBD1	.
TGTGCCAGCAGCGTAGGTAGCGGAGGGTACAATGAGCAGTTCTTC	CASSVGSGGYNEQFF	TRBV9	TRBJ2-1	.	once
TGTGCCAGCAGAAGGACAGGGGATCCCACTAATGAAAAACTGTTTTTT	CASRRTGDPTNEKLFF	TRBV6-4	TRBJ1-4	TRBD1	once
TGCGCCAGCAGCTCTCCGAATGGGGCGGAGACCCAGTACTTC	CASSSPNGAETQYF	TRBV5-1	TRBJ2-5	.	.
TGTGCCTGGACGACAGGGTACGAGCAGTACTTC	CAWTTGYEQYF	TRBV30	TRBJ2-7	TRBD1	few
TGCGCCAGCAGCCAAGGAGCTAACACTGAAGCTTTCTTT	CASSQGANTEAFF	TRBV4-1	TRBJ1-1	.	few
TGCAGCGTTGAATCGTCTCGAGGAGATACGCAGTATTTT	CSVESSRGDTQYF	TRBV29-1	TRBJ2-3	.	.
TGTGCCTCCTCGCAGGGTGGGCCCTACGAGCAGTACTTC	CASSQGGPYEQYF	TRBV6-1	TRBJ2-7	.	.
TGTGCCAGCACCCTCGGGACTAGCGAATACACAGATACGCAGTATTTT	CASTLGTSEYTDTQYF	TRBV25-1	TRBJ2-3	TRBD2	.
TGCGCCAGCGAACGGACAGGGCGGGCAGGACAGCCCCAGCATTTT	CASERTGRAGQPQHF	TRBV10-2	TRBJ1-5	TRBD1	.
TGCAGCGTTTGGACAGCCCAAGAGGGCGATGGCTACACCTTC	CSVWTAQEGDGYTF	TRBV29-1	TRBJ1-2	.	.
TGCGCCAGCAGTGAGTCGGGGGGCTATGGCTACACCTTC	CASSESGGYGYTF	TRBV10-2	TRBJ1-2	.	.